These T cell receptor beta chains were read from a single sample in a study of beta chain features in type 1 diabetes. Repertoires were generated with immunoSEQ multiplex PCR, while TCRdb's copy carries only in-frame clones and drops some. The top ten hold approximately 1.6% of the sample, which has tens of thousands of clones, approximately 62% seen once. Sequencing was done on a sample of Tregs from blood. Every receptor here comes from a man between 25 and 39 years old with type 1 diabetes. Some clones in this sample may be carry-over from other donors' samples. Both conserved end residues are part of each CDR3. The D gene is left open where the match is weak. Clone size, where shown, is once, few, many, or a class for clones that have expanded.

V: TRBV18
J: TRBJ1-4
D: TRBD1
size: -
DNA: TGTGCCAGCTCACTCGGACAGGGGCAAGGTGAAAAACTGTTTTTT
CDR3: CASSLGQGQGEKLFF

V: TRBV7-8
J: TRBJ2-5
D: -
size: -
DNA: TGTGCCAGCAGCTTAGCCCGGGACTTACAAGAGACCCAGTACTTC
CDR3: CASSLARDLQETQYF

V: TRBV28
J: TRBJ2-1
D: TRBD1
size: -
DNA: TGTGCCAGCCCTCGGTCGGGACAGGGAACGGGGGTCGGGGGGAGCTCCTACAATGAGCAGTTCTTC
CDR3: CASPRSGQGTGVGGSSYNEQFF

V: TRBV5-4
J: TRBJ1-5
D: -
size: -
DNA: TGTGCCAGCAGCTTGGGGGGGGGCCATCAGCCCCAGCATTTT
CDR3: CASSLGGGHQPQHF

V: TRBV2
J: TRBJ2-5
D: -
size: few
DNA: TGTGCCAGCGGGCGAGGGCAGGGGGAGACCCAGTACTTC
CDR3: CASGRGQGETQYF

V: TRBV7-2
J: TRBJ1-1
D: -
size: -
DNA: TGTGCCAGCAGCTTAGCCGTAGGCAGGGTGGGGATCGCTGAAGCTTTCTTT
CDR3: CASSLAVGRVGIAEAFF

V: TRBV7-2
J: TRBJ1-1
D: -
size: once
DNA: TGTGCCAGCAGCCCTTGGGGCCGAAACACTGAAGCTTTCTTT
CDR3: CASSPWGRNTEAFF

V: TRBV7-9
J: TRBJ2-4
D: -
size: -
DNA: TGTGCCAGCAGCATCGCCGGGGGTATTCAGTACTTC
CDR3: CASSIAGGIQYF

V: TRBV11-2
J: TRBJ2-1
D: -
size: -
DNA: TGTGCCAGCAGCTTCCATACAATGCCGGCCACGGGGAATGAGCAGTTCTTC
CDR3: CASSFHTMPATGNEQFF

V: TRBV7-2
J: TRBJ1-1
D: -
size: -
DNA: TGTGCCAGCAGCTTATTGCTCCTGGGGAGATCCATCAACACTGAAGCTTTCTTT
CDR3: CASSLLLLGRSINTEAFF

V: TRBV6-1
J: TRBJ1-2
D: TRBD1
size: -
DNA: TGTGCCAGCAGTGAGTGGACAGGAACCAAAAGTAACTATGGCTACACCTTC
CDR3: CASSEWTGTKSNYGYTF

V: TRBV19
J: TRBJ1-5
D: -
size: -
DNA: TGTGCCAGTAGTAGAGAGAGATATAGCAATCAGCCCCAGCATTTT
CDR3: CASSRERYSNQPQHF

V: TRBV15
J: TRBJ1-4
D: -
size: few
DNA: TGTGCCACCAGCAGAGACGGTAATGAAAAACTGTTTTTT
CDR3: CATSRDGNEKLFF

V: TRBV6-5
J: TRBJ1-5
D: TRBD1
size: few
DNA: TGTGCCAGCAGCCGCGACAGGGGATATCAGCCCCAGCATTTT
CDR3: CASSRDRGYQPQHF

V: TRBV7-3
J: TRBJ2-5
D: TRBD1
size: few
DNA: TGTGCCAGCAGCCAAAGCGGCCAAGGGGACAGCGAACAAGAGACCCAGTACTTC
CDR3: CASSQSGQGDSEQETQYF

V: TRBV18
J: TRBJ2-7
D: TRBD1
size: -
DNA: TGTGCCAGCTCACCGCAGACAGGGGCCGAGCAGTACTTC
CDR3: CASSPQTGAEQYF

V: TRBV5-4
J: TRBJ1-3
D: -
size: once
DNA: TGTGCCAGCAGCTCGGGAGGGGTCACGGGAAACACCATATATTTT
CDR3: CASSSGGVTGNTIYF

V: TRBV7-2
J: TRBJ2-7
D: TRBD2
size: -
DNA: TGTGCCAGCAGCCTGACTAGCGGGGCCTACGAGCAGTACTTC
CDR3: CASSLTSGAYEQYF

V: TRBV2
J: TRBJ1-5
D: TRBD1
size: -
DNA: TGTGCCAGCAGCGGTCCCGGGACAGGGGGCGGGCAGCCCCAGCATTTT
CDR3: CASSGPGTGGGQPQHF

V: TRBV27
J: TRBJ2-3
D: -
size: -
DNA: TGTGCCAGCAGTTTAACTCGGGGGTTCACAGATACGCAGTATTTT
CDR3: CASSLTRGFTDTQYF

V: TRBV7-3
J: TRBJ2-1
D: TRBD2
size: -
DNA: TGTGCCAGCAGTTCCGGACTAGGCTACAATGAGCAGTTCTTC
CDR3: CASSSGLGYNEQFF

V: TRBV13
J: TRBJ1-4
D: TRBD1
size: -
DNA: TGTGCCAGCCGAGACAGGGATAATGAAAAACTGTTTTTT
CDR3: CASRDRDNEKLFF

V: TRBV7-8
J: TRBJ2-5
D: TRBD1
size: few
DNA: TGTGCCAGCAGCGCGATGACAGGGGAAGAGACCCAGTACTTC
CDR3: CASSAMTGEETQYF

V: TRBV7-2
J: TRBJ1-4
D: -
size: -
DNA: TGTGCCAGCAGCGGAATAGGGGTGGGAGAAAAACTGTTTTTT
CDR3: CASSGIGVGEKLFF

V: TRBV6-6
J: TRBJ2-7
D: -
size: few
DNA: TGTGCCAGCACGCTTGCCGGCTACGAGCAGTACTTC
CDR3: CASTLAGYEQYF

V: TRBV6-1
J: TRBJ2-7
D: -
size: -
DNA: TGTGCCAGTATCCGGGACTCTCCCTACGAGCAGTACTTC
CDR3: CASIRDSPYEQYF

V: TRBV5-6
J: TRBJ2-7
D: -
size: -
DNA: TGTGCCAGCAGCTTCAGGGATTACGAGCAGTACTTC
CDR3: CASSFRDYEQYF

V: TRBV12-5
J: TRBJ2-5
D: -
size: -
DNA: TGTGCTAGTGCTTCTCAGGGTGGGGCAGAGACCCAGTACTTC
CDR3: CASASQGGAETQYF

V: TRBV4-2
J: TRBJ2-7
D: -
size: once
DNA: TGTGCCAGCAGCCAAGATGGTTCTTGGGGGGACGAGCAGTACTTC
CDR3: CASSQDGSWGDEQYF

V: TRBV18
J: TRBJ1-1
D: -
size: once
DNA: TGTGCCAGCTCACCGGTACAGTTGGGTAACACTGAAGCTTTCTTT
CDR3: CASSPVQLGNTEAFF

V: TRBV5-1
J: TRBJ2-2
D: TRBD1
size: -
DNA: TGCGCCAGCAGCTGGGAGACAGGGGTCACCGGGGAGCTGTTTTTT
CDR3: CASSWETGVTGELFF

V: TRBV2
J: TRBJ2-2
D: -
size: -
DNA: TGTGCCAGCAGGGGGGGGGCGAGCACCGGGGAGCTGTTTTTT
CDR3: CASRGGASTGELFF

V: TRBV7-9
J: TRBJ1-2
D: -
size: -
DNA: TGTGCCAGCAGCTTATCCCGAGCTAACTATGGCTACACCTTC
CDR3: CASSLSRANYGYTF